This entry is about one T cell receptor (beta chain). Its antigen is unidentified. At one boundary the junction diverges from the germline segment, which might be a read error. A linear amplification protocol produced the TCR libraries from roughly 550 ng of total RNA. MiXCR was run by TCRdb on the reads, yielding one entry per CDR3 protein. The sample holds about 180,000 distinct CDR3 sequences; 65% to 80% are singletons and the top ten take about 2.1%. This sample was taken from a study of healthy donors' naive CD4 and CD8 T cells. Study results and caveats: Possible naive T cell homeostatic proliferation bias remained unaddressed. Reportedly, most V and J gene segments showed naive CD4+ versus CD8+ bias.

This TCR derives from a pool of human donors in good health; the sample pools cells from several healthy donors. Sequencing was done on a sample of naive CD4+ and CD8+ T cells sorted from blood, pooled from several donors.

CDR3 region: CASSLVGAQAEPFF. CDR3 DNA: TGTGCCAGCAGCTTAGTAGGGGCTCAGGCGGAGCCGTTCTTC. The rearrangement uses TRBV11-2 and TRBJ2-1; D is possibly TRBD1 (5 bases). The length of the CDR3 is 14 residues. CDR1 is SGHAT, CDR2 FQNNGV, per germline. The whole variable domain, filled in from reference TRBV11-2 and TRBJ2-1, reads EAGVAQSPRYKIIEKRQSVAFWCNPISGHATLYWYQQILGQGPKLLIQFQNNGVVDDSQLPKDRFSAERLKGVDSTLKIQPAKLEDSAVYLCASSLVGAQAEPFFGPGTRLTVL.